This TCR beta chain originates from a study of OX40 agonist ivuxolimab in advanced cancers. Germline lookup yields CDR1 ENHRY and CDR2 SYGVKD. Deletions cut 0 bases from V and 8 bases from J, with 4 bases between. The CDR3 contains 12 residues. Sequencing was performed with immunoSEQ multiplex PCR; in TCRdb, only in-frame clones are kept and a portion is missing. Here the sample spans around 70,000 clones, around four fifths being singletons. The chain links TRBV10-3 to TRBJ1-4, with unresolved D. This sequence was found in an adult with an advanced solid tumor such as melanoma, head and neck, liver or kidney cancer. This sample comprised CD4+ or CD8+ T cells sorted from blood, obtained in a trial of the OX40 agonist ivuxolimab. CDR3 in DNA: TGTGCCATCAGTGAGTCCGGGGAAAAACTGTTTTTT. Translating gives CAISESGEKLFF.